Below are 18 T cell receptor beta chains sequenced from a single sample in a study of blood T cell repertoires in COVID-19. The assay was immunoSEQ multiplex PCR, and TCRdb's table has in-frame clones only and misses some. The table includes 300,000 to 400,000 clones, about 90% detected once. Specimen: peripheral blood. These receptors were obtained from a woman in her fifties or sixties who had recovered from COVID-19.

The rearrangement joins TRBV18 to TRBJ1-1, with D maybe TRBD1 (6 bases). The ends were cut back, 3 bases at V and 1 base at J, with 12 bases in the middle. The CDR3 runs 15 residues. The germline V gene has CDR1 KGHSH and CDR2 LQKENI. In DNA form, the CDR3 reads TGTGCCAGCTCACCCCAGGGGATAGGGAACACTGAAGCTTTCTTT. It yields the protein CASSPQGIGNTEAFF.

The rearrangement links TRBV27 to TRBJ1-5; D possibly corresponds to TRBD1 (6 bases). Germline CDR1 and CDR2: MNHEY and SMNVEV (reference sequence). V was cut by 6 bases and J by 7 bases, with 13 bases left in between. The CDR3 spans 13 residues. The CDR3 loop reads CASSDPGGQPQHF. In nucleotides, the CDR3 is TGTGCCAGCAGCGATCCGGGGGGCCAGCCCCAGCATTTT.

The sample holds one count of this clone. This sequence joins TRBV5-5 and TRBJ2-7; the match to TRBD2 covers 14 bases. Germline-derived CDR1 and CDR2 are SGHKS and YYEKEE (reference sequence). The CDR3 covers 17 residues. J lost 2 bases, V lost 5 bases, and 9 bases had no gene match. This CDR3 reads CASSAGLAGAGPYEQYF. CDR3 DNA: TGTGCCAGCAGTGCGGGACTAGCGGGAGCAGGTCCCTACGAGCAGTACTTC.

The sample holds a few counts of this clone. CDR3 DNA: TGTGCCAGCAGTTTGCGAGACACCGGGGAGCTGTTTTTT. Amino acids: CASSLRDTGELFF. V usage is TRBV12-3 or TRBV12-4 and J usage is TRBJ2-2; no clear D gene. The CDR3 is 13 residues long. V lost 3 bases, J lost 3 bases, and 5 bases lay in between.

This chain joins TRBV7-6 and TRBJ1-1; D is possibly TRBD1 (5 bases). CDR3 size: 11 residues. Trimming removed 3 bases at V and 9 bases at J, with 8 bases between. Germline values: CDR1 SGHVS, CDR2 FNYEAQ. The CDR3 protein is CASSFQGKAFF. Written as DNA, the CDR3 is TGTGCCAGCAGCTTTCAGGGAAAAGCTTTCTTT.

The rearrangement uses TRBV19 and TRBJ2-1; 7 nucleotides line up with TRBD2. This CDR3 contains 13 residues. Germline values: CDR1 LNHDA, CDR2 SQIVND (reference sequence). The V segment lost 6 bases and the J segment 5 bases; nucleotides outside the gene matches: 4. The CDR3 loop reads CASSGGRNNEQFF. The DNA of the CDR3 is TGTGCCAGTAGCGGGGGGAGGAACAATGAGCAGTTCTTC.

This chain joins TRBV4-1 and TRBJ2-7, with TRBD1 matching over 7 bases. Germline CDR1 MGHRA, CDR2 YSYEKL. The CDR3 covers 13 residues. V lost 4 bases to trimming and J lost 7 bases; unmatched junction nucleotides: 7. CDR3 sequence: CASSPGTAREQYF. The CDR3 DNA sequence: TGCGCCAGCAGCCCCGGGACAGCTCGAGAGCAGTACTTC.

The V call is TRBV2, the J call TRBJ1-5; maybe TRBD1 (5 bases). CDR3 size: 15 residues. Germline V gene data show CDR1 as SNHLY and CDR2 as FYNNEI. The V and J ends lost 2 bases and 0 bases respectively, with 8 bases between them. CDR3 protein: CASSERGNSNQPQHF. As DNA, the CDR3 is TGTGCCAGCAGTGAACGGGGGAATAGCAATCAGCCCCAGCATTTT. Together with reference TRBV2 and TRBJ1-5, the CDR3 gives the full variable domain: EPEVTQTPSHQVTQMGQEVILRCVPISNHLYFYWYRQILGQKVEFLVSFYNNEISEKSEIFDDQFSVERPDGSNFTLKIRSTKLEDSAMYFCASSERGNSNQPQHFGDGTRLSIL.

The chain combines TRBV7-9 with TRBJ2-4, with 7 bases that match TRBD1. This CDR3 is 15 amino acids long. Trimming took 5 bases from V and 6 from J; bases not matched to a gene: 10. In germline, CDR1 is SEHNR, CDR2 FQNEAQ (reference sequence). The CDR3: CASSTTTGSGNIQYF. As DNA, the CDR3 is TGTGCCAGCAGCACGACGACAGGGTCGGGAAACATTCAGTACTTC.

The CDR3 bases are TGCGCCAGCAGCTTGGCCTTGGCGGGAGGCACCGAGCAGTACTTC. Translating gives CASSLALAGGTEQYF. The chain links TRBV5-1 to TRBJ2-7; 8 nucleotides match TRBD2. The CDR3 length is 15 residues. J gave up 6 bases and V 0 bases, and 8 bases lay outside the gene matches. Germline V lookup: CDR1 SGHRS, CDR2 YFSETQ.

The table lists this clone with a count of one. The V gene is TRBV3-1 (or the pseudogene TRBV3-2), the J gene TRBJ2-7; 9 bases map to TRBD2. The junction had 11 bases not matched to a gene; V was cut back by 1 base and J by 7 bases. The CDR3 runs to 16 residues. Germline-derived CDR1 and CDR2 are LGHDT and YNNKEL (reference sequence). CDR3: CASSQVWASGTKEQYF. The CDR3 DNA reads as TGTGCCAGCAGCCAAGTCTGGGCTAGCGGGACGAAGGAGCAGTACTTC.

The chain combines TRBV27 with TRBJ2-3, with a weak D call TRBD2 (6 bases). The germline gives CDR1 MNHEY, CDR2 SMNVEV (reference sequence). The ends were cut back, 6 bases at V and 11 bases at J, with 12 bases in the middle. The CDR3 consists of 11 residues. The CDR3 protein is CASSHGTLQYF. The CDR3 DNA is TGTGCCAGCAGCCATGGGACTCTGCAGTATTTT.

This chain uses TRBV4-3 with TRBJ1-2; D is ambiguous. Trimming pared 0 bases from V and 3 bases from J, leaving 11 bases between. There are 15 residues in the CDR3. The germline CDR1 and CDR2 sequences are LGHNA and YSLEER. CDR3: CASSQDNEIYYGYTF. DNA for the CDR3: TGCGCCAGCAGCCAAGATAATGAGATCTACTATGGCTACACCTTC.

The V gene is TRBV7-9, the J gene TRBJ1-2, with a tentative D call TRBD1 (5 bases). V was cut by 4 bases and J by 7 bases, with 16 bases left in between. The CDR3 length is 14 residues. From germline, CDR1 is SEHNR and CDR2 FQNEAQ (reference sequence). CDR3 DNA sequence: TGTGCCAGCAGCTCGACTCTGGGGGGGTCTGGCTACACCTTC. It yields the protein CASSSTLGGSGYTF.

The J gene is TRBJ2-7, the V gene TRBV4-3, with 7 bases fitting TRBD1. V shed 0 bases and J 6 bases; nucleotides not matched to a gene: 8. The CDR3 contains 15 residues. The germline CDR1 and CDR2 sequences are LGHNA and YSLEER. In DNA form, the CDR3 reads TGCGCCAGCAGCCAAGATGGGGACAGCAGGGGCGAGCAGTACTTC. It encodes CASSQDGDSRGEQYF.

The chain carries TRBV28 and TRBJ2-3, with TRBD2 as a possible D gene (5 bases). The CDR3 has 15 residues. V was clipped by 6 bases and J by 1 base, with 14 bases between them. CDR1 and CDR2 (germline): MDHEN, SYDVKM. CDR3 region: CASSSPGFGTDTQYF. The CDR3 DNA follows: TGTGCCAGCAGCTCACCGGGGTTCGGCACAGATACGCAGTATTTT.

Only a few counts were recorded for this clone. CDR3 region: CASSLVGVLQYF. The CDR3 DNA sequence: TGCGCCAGCAGCTTGGTCGGTGTCTTACAGTACTTC. This chain connects TRBV5-1 to TRBJ2-7, with D unclear. Germline lookup yields CDR1 SGHRS and CDR2 YFSETQ. The CDR3 loop spans 12 amino acids. Trimming shortened V by 0 bases and J by 10 bases, and 11 bases separated the two germline ends.

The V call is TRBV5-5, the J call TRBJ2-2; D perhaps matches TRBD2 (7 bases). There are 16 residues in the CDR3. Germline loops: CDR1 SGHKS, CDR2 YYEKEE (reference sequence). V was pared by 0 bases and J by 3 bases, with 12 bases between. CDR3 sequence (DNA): TGTGCCAGCAGCTTGGTCGGGGGGCAGTACACCGGGGAGCTGTTTTTT. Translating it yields CASSLVGGQYTGELFF.